The 28 T cell receptor beta chains listed next were all sequenced from one sample in a study of blood T cell repertoires in COVID-19. Method: immunoSEQ multiplex PCR; TCRdb's copy keeps in-frame clones and lacks some. The sample shows roughly 60,000 clones, 80% to 90% of them seen only once. Material: peripheral blood. All receptors come from a man older than 75 with acute or convalescent COVID-19.

J is TRBJ1-1 and V is TRBV30; perhaps TRBD1 as D (5 bases). This CDR3 has 14 amino acids. The germline gives CDR1 GTSNPN, CDR2 SVGIG (reference sequence). Trimming removed 3 bases from V and 1 base from J, with 12 bases in between. Here the CDR3 reads CAWSAGRTNTEAFF. The CDR3 DNA reads as TGTGCCTGGAGCGCGGGACGGACGAACACTGAAGCTTTCTTT.

The chain uses TRBV4-1 and TRBJ2-3, with 8 nucleotides matching TRBD2. Germline trimming cut 5 bases from V and 5 bases from J; bases unmatched to any gene: 6. CDR1 is MGHRA, CDR2 YSYEKL, per germline. This CDR3 contains 14 residues. The CDR3 is CASSSPGGVDTQYF. Here the CDR3 DNA reads TGCGCCAGCAGCTCGCCGGGAGGGGTAGATACGCAGTATTTT.

Notes on this clone: Other nucleotide sequences in the sample specify the same CDR3. The V gene is TRBV6-1, the J gene TRBJ2-4; TRBD1 matches 7 bases. The CDR3 spans 17 residues. Germline V gene sequence: CDR1 MNHNS, CDR2 SASEGT. V was pared by 3 bases and J by 7 bases, with 15 bases of the junction left unmatched. In DNA form, the CDR3 reads TGTGCCAGCAGTGAGCAGATCCCGACAGGGACGAAGAACATTCAGTACTTC. This encodes CASSEQIPTGTKNIQYF.

The genes are TRBV5-1 and TRBJ1-6; possibly TRBD1 for D (5 bases). The CDR3 runs 14 residues. V was shortened by 5 bases and J by 5 bases, with 11 bases between the two germline ends. Per the germline V gene, CDR1 is SGHRS and CDR2 is YFSETQ. The CDR3 region is CASRPGGNNSPLHF. The DNA of the CDR3 is TGCGCCAGCAGACCCGGGGGGAATAATTCACCCCTCCACTTT.

The table lists this clone with a count of one. V usage is TRBV11-3 and J usage is TRBJ2-7, with 8 bases matching TRBD2. V gave up 8 bases and J gave up 6 bases; unmatched junction bases: 12. CDR3 size: 14 residues. Germline V gene lookup returns CDR1 SGHNT and CDR2 YENEEA. The CDR3, as DNA: TGTGCCAGCGGGCGAGTAGCGGGGTCCGTCGAGCAGTACTTC. Translating it yields CASGRVAGSVEQYF.

The chain has TRBV6-1 and TRBJ1-2; a possible D gene is TRBD1 (5 bases). The V gene's germline CDR1 is MNHNS and CDR2 SASEGT. The CDR3 runs 18 residues. V dropped 2 bases and J dropped 4 bases, with 23 bases sitting between them. The CDR3 DNA reads as TGTGCCAGCAGTGAACAAAGCTTCGACAGTCTGAGGAGCTATGGCTACACCTTC. This gives the protein CASSEQSFDSLRSYGYTF.

The V call is TRBV5-8, the J call TRBJ1-1, with 8 bases fitting TRBD1. J gave up 3 bases and V 3 bases, and 7 bases lay outside the gene matches. Germline-derived CDR1 and CDR2 are SGHTS and YDEGEE. The CDR3 has 15 amino acids. CDR3 bases: TGTGCCAGCAGCTATAGCCCGGACAGGGACACTGAAGCTTTCTTT. This encodes CASSYSPDRDTEAFF. The full variable domain, in which reference TRBV5-8 and TRBJ1-1 provide the parts outside the CDR3, is EAGVTQSPTHLIKTRGQQATLRCSPISGHTSVYWYQQALGLGLQFLLWYDEGEERNRGNFPPRFSGRQFPNYSSELNVNALELEDSALYLCASSYSPDRDTEAFFGQGTRLTVV.

The V gene is TRBV7-2, the J gene TRBJ2-3; 12 bases align to TRBD1. J was trimmed by 3 bases and V by 4 bases; bases with no gene match: 8. CDR3 size: 17 residues. Germline V CDR1 and CDR2: SGHTA, FQGNSA. As DNA, the CDR3 is TGTGCCAGCAGCTACACCGGGACAGGGGGCGGGACAGATACGCAGTATTTT. It translates to CASSYTGTGGGTDTQYF.

This sequence joins TRBV10-2 and TRBJ2-5, with 10 bases that match TRBD2. The V and J ends lost 6 bases and 4 bases, in that order; junction bases with no gene match: 8. Germline V gene data show CDR1 as WSHSY and CDR2 as SAAADI. The CDR3 runs 15 residues. The CDR3 spells CASRPTSGVGETQYF. The CDR3 bases are TGCGCCAGCAGGCCTACTAGCGGGGTCGGAGAGACCCAGTACTTC.

The CDR3 DNA follows: TGTGCCAGCAGTCGCGGGGGGGGCGGGAATACGCAGTATTTT. It codes for CASSRGGGGNTQYF. The gene calls are TRBV5-8 and TRBJ2-3, with 9 bases identical to TRBD2. J gave up 7 bases and V 5 bases, and 8 bases lay outside the gene matches. The CDR3 runs 14 residues. CDR1 SGHTS and CDR2 YDEGEE come from the germline V gene.

The genes are TRBV5-5 and TRBJ1-4; D may be TRBD1 (6 bases). Germline loops: CDR1 SGHKS, CDR2 YYEKEE (reference sequence). This CDR3 is 14 amino acids long. Trimming pared 3 bases from V and 5 bases from J, leaving 11 bases between. The chain's CDR3 is CASSYRQANEKLFF. The CDR3, as DNA: TGTGCCAGCAGCTATCGACAGGCGAATGAAAAACTGTTTTTT. The complete variable domain, with remaining parts taken from reference TRBV5-5 and TRBJ1-4, reads DAGVTQSPTHLIKTRGQQVTLRCSPISGHKSVSWYQQVLGQGPQFIFQYYEKEERGRGNFPDRFSARQFPNYSSELNVNALLLGDSALYLCASSYRQANEKLFFGSGTQLSVL.

The gene calls are TRBV6-5 and TRBJ2-7; a possible D gene is TRBD1 (6 bases). This CDR3 comprises 15 residues. CDR1 is MNHEY and CDR2 is SVGAGI in the germline V gene. With 7 bases removed from V and 7 bases from J, the gap between germline ends came to 23 bases. Here the CDR3 reads CASTRAPGVGEEQYF. CDR3 in DNA: TGTGCCAGCACGCGCGCCCCAGGGGTAGGAGAAGAGCAGTACTTC.

The gene calls are TRBV18 and TRBJ1-1, with 7 bases matching TRBD1. The CDR3 runs 13 residues. Germline values: CDR1 KGHSH, CDR2 LQKENI. The V segment lost 5 bases and the J segment 7 bases; nucleotides outside the gene matches: 7. CDR3 DNA: TGTGCCAGCTCAAAGACAGGGTCGGATGAAGCTTTCTTT. Translation gives CASSKTGSDEAFF.

This chain joins TRBV9 and TRBJ1-1, with D tentatively TRBD1 (6 bases). The germline V and J ends were trimmed by 0 bases and 1 base, with 10 bases remaining between them. In germline, CDR1 is SGDLS, CDR2 YYNGEE. This CDR3 is built from 15 residues. This CDR3 reads CASSVAGGQNTEAFF. The CDR3 DNA reads as TGTGCCAGCAGCGTAGCGGGGGGACAGAACACTGAAGCTTTCTTT.

The rearrangement links TRBV14 to TRBJ2-7; 10 positions agree with TRBD1. Germline trimming cut 4 bases from V and 4 bases from J; bases unmatched to any gene: 7. Germline V gives CDR1 SGHDN, CDR2 FVKESK. The CDR3 covers 15 residues. CDR3 sequence: CASSLRTGGSYEQYF. The CDR3 coding sequence is TGTGCCAGCAGCCTCCGGACAGGGGGATCGTACGAGCAGTACTTC.

The CDR3 DNA reads TGTGCCAGCAGCTTAGCACCTACGGCGGCACCCTACGAGCAGTACTTC. Amino acid sequence: CASSLAPTAAPYEQYF. The chain is built from TRBV7-6 and TRBJ2-7, with D uncertain. Trimming stripped 0 bases from V and 2 bases from J, with 14 bases between. Germline assignment: CDR1 SGHVS and CDR2 FNYEAQ. The CDR3 covers 16 residues.

Only a few counts were recorded for this clone. The J gene is TRBJ2-5, the V gene TRBV4-1; 10 positions match TRBD1. This CDR3 is 18 amino acids long. CDR1 is MGHRA, CDR2 YSYEKL, per germline. The V gene end was trimmed by 3 bases and the J gene end by 6 bases; junction bases not matched to a gene: 16. The CDR3 spells CASSHPVEGTGVEKTQYF. The DNA for the CDR3 is TGCGCCAGCAGCCACCCCGTGGAGGGGACAGGGGTGGAAAAGACCCAGTACTTC.

The chain links TRBV7-8 to TRBJ2-5; D is perhaps TRBD1 (5 bases). This CDR3 is built from 15 residues. Germline V gene data show CDR1 as SGHVS and CDR2 as FQNEAQ. Trimming left V 2 bases short and J 5 bases short, with 15 bases between. CDR3 in DNA: TGTGCCAGCAGCTTACTCAGGGTGGTGGGGGAGACCCAGTACTTC. This sequence encodes CASSLLRVVGETQYF.

The chain links TRBV25-1 to TRBJ1-1; possible D gene TRBD1, 5 bases. CDR3 length: 14 residues. Germline V lookup: CDR1 MGHDK, CDR2 SYGVNS. Trimming pared 1 base from V and 8 bases from J, leaving 14 bases between. The CDR3 DNA follows: TGTGCCAGCAGTGAATTAGGGGACTCACACGAAGCTTTCTTT. This gives the protein CASSELGDSHEAFF.

This rearrangement joins TRBV18 to TRBJ1-2; 8 bases match TRBD1. Germline V lookup: CDR1 KGHSH, CDR2 LQKENI. The CDR3 totals 15 residues. Trimming removed 2 bases from V and 6 bases from J; junction bases left unmatched: 8. For the CDR3, the DNA is TGTGCCAGCTCACCAGGACAGGGACAATCGGATGGCTACACCTTC. Translated: CASSPGQGQSDGYTF.

The rearrangement joins TRBV5-1 to TRBJ2-5; TRBD1 matches at 8 bases. The CDR3 is 15 residues long. The trim removed 2 bases at V and 5 bases at J, leaving 8 bases unmatched. Germline CDR1 reads SGHRS; CDR2 reads YFSETQ. In DNA form, the CDR3 reads TGCGCCAGCAGCTTCTGGTCAGGGGGCGAGGAGACCCAGTACTTC. Translated, it gives CASSFWSGGEETQYF.

Worth noting for this clone: An end of the junction does not agree with germline; a read error may underlie this. This chain uses TRBV6-5 with TRBJ2-2; 9 positions agree with TRBD1. Looked up from germline, CDR1 is MNHEY and CDR2 is SVGAGI. This CDR3 has 15 amino acids. CDR3 bases: TGTGCCAGCAATTACAGGGGGCGCAACACCGGGGAGCTGTTTTTT. Amino acids: CASNYRGRNTGELFF.

This CDR3 is CASSLQRAGDYNEQFF. The CDR3 DNA reads as TGTGCCAGCTCCCTCCAGCGGGCGGGGGACTACAATGAGCAGTTCTTC. The genes are TRBV18 and TRBJ2-1; 7 bases map to TRBD2. Trimming took 6 bases from V and 3 from J; bases not matched to a gene: 11. CDR1 is KGHSH and CDR2 is LQKENI in the germline V gene. The CDR3 runs 16 residues. The full variable domain, its missing parts supplied by reference TRBV18 and TRBJ2-1, is NAGVMQNPRHLVRRRGQEARLRCSPMKGHSHVYWYRQLPEEGLKFMVYLQKENIIDESGMPKERFSAEFPKEGPSILRIQQVVRGDSAAYFCASSLQRAGDYNEQFFGPGTRLTVL.

The chain joins TRBV2 to TRBJ1-5; the D gene is possibly TRBD1 (5 bases). Trimming removed 6 bases at V and 0 bases at J, with 15 bases between. Germline assignment: CDR1 SNHLY and CDR2 FYNNEI. The CDR3 spans 16 residues. The CDR3 loop reads CASSSDSYLSNQPQHF. CDR3 nucleotide sequence: TGTGCCAGCAGCAGCGACAGCTACCTTAGCAATCAGCCCCAGCATTTT.

The CDR3 sequence: CASNQQGVNNSPLHF. CDR3 DNA: TGTGCCAGCAACCAACAGGGGGTAAATAATTCACCCCTCCACTTT. The J gene is TRBJ1-6, the V gene TRBV2, with 8 bases fitting TRBD1. The CDR3 has 15 amino acids. Germline V gene data show CDR1 as SNHLY and CDR2 as FYNNEI. The V segment lost 7 bases and the J segment 5 bases; nucleotides outside the gene matches: 7.

The chain recombines TRBV18 with TRBJ1-1, with 8 bases fitting TRBD1. J gave up 5 bases and V 8 bases, and 10 bases lay outside the gene matches. Germline V lookup: CDR1 KGHSH, CDR2 LQKENI. The CDR3 has 14 amino acids. The CDR3 nucleotides are TGTGCCAGCGCGCAGGGCAGGGGGCATACTGAAGCTTTCTTT. It codes for CASAQGRGHTEAFF. Complete variable domain (other parts from reference TRBV18 and TRBJ1-1): NAGVMQNPRHLVRRRGQEARLRCSPMKGHSHVYWYRQLPEEGLKFMVYLQKENIIDESGMPKERFSAEFPKEGPSILRIQQVVRGDSAAYFCASAQGRGHTEAFFGQGTRLTVV.

The chain combines TRBV2 with TRBJ1-2, with 11 positions matching TRBD1. This CDR3 contains 15 residues. Losses at the gene ends were 6 bases for V and 1 base for J; bases not matched to a gene: 4. Germline loops: CDR1 SNHLY, CDR2 FYNNEI. The CDR3 nucleotides read TGTGCCAGCAGCGCGGGACAGGGGGTTAACTATGGCTACACCTTC. It codes for CASSAGQGVNYGYTF.

The chain combines TRBV10-3 with TRBJ2-3, with 9 bases identical to TRBD1. In germline, CDR1 is ENHRY, CDR2 SYGVKD. Losses at the gene ends were 0 bases for V and 10 bases for J; bases not matched to a gene: 8. The CDR3 is made up of 15 amino acids. Written as DNA, the CDR3 is TGTGCCATCAGTGAGTCGCTAGTGGGACAGGGTGCGCAGTATTTT. This sequence encodes CAISESLVGQGAQYF.